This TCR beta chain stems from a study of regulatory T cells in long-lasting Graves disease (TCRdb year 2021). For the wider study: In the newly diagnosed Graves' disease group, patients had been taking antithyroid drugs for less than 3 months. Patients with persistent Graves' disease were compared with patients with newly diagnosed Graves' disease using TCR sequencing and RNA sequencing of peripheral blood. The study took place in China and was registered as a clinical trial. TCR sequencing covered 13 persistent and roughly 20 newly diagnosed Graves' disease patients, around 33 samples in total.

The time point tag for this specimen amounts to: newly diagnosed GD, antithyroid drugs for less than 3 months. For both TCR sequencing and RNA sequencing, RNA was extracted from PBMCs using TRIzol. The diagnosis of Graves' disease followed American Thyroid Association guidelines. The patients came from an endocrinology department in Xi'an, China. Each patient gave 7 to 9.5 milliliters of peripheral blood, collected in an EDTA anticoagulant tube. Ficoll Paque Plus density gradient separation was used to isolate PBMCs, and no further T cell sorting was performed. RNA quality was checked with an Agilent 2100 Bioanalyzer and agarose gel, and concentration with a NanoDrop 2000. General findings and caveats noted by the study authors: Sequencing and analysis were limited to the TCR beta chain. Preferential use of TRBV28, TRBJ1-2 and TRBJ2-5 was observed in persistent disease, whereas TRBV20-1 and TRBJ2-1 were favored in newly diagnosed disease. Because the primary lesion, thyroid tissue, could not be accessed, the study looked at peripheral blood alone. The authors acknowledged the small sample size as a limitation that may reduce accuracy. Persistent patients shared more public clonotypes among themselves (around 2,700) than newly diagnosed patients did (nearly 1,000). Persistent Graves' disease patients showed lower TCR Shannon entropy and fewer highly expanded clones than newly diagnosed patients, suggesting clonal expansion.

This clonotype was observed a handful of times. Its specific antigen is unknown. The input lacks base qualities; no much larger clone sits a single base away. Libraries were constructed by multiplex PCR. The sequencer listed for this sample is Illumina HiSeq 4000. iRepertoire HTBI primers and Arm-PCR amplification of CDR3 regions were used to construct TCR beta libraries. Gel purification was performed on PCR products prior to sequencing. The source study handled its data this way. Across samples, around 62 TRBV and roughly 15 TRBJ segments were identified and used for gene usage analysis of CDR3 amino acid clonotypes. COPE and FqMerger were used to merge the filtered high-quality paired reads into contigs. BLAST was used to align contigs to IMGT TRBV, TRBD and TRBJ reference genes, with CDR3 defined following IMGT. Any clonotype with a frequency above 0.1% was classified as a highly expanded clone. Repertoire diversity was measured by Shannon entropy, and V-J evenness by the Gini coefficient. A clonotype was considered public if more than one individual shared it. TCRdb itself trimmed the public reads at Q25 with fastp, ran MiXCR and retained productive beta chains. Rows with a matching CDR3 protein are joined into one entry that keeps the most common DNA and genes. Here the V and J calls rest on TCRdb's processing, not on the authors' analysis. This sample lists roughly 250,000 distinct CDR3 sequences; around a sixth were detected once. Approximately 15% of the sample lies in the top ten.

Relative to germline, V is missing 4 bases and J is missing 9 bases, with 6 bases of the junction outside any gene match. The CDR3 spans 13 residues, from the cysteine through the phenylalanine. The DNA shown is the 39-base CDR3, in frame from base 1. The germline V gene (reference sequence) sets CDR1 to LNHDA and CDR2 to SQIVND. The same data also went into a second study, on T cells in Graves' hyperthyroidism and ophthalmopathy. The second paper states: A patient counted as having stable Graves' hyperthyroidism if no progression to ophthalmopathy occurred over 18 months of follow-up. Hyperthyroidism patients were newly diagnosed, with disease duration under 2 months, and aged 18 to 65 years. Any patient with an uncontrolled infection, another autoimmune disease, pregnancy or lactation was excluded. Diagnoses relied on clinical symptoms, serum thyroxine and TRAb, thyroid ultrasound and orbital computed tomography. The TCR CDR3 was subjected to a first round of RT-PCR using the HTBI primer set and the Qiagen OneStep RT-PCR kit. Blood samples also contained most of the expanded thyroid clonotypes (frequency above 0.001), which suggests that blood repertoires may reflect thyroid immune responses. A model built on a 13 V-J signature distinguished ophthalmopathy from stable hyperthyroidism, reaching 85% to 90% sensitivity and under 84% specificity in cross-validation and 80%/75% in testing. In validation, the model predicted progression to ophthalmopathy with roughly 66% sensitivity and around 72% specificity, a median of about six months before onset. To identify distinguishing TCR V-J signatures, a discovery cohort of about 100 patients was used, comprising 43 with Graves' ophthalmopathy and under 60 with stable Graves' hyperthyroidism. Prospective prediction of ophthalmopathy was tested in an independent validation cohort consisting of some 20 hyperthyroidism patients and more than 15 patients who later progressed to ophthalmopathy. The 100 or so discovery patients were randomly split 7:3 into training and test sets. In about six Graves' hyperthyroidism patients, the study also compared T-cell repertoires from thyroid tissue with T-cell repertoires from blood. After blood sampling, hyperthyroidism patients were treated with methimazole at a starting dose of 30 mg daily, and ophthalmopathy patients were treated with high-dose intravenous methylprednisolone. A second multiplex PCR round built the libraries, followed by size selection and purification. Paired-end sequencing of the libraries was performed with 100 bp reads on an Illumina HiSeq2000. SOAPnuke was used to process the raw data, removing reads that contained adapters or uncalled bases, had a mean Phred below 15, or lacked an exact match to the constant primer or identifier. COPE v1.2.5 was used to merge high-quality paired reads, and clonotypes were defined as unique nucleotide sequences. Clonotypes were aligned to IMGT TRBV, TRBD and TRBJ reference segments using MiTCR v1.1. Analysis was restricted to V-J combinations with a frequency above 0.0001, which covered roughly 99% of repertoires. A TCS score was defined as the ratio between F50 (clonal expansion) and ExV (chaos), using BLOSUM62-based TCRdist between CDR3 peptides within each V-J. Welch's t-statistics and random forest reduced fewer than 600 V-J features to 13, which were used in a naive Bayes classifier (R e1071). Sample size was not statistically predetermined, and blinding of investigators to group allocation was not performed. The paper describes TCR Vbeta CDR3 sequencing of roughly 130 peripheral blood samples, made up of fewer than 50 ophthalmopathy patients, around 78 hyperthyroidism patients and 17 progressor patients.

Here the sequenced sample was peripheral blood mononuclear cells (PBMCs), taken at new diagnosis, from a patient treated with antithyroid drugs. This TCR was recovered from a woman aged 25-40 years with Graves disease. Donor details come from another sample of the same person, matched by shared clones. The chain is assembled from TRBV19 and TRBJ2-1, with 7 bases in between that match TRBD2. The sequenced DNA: TGTGCCAGTAGTAAAGGGAGGGTGCGTGAGCAGTTCTTC. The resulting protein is CASSKGRVREQFF. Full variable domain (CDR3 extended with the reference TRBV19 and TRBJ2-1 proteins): DGGITQSPKYLFRKEGQNVTLSCEQNLNHDAMYWYRQDPGQGLRLIYYSQIVNDFQKGDIAEGYSVSREKKESFPLTVTSAQKNPTAFYLCASSKGRVREQFFGPGTRLTVL.